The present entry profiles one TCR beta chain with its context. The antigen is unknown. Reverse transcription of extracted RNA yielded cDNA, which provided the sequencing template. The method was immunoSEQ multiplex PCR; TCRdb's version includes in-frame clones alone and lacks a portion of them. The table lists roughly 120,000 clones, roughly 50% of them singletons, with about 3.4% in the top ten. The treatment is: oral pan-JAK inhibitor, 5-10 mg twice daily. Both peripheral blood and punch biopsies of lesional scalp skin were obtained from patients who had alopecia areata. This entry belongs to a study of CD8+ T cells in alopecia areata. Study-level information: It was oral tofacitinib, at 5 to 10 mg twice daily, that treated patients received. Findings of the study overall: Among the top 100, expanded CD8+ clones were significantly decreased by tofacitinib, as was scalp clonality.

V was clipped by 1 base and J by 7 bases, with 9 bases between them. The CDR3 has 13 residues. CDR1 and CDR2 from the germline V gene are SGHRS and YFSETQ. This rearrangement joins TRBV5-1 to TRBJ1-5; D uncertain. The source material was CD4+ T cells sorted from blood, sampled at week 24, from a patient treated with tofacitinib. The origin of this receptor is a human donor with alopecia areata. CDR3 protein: CASSLSGGQPQHF. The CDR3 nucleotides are TGCGCCAGCAGCTTGTCAGGTGGACAGCCCCAGCATTTT.